Given below is one T cell receptor beta chain in context. The sample comes from a study of blood T cell repertoires in COVID-19. Overall study context: COVID-19 samples from acute and convalescent phases originated in the United States, Italy and Spain. PBMCs, B-cell-depleted T cells, or T cells were the source of the cDNA or gDNA that made up the material.

Source study methods: Amplifying reference gene primers gave estimates of nucleated cell counts. Measured with immunoSEQ multiplex PCR; TCRdb has only the in-frame clones, and not every one. V and J calls plus clone size are reproduced from that table; the DNA served to infer D and trimming. Of approximately 87,000 clones listed, around 89% are singletons. Germline CDR1 is SGHTS and CDR2 is YDEGEE. V was cut by 0 bases and J by 4 bases, with 10 bases left in between. The CDR3 contains 14 residues. The chain joins TRBV5-8 to TRBJ1-1; no clear D. This sequence originates from a man aged 70 or older with active or convalescent COVID-19. The sample comprised peripheral blood. CDR3 residues: CASSLEARGTEAFF. DNA of the CDR3: TGTGCCAGCAGCTTGGAGGCCAGAGGCACTGAAGCTTTCTTT.